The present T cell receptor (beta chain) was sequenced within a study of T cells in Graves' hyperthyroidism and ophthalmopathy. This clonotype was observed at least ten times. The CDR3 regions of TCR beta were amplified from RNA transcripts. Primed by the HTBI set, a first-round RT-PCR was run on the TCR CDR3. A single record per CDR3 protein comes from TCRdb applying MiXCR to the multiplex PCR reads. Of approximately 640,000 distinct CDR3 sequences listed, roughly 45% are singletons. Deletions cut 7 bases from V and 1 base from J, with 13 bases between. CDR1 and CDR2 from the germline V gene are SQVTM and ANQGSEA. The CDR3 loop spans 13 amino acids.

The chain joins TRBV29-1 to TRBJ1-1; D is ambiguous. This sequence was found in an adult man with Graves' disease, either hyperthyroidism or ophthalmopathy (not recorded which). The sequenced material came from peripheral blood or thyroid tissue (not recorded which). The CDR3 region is CSAVTDPNTEAFF. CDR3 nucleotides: TGCAGCGCTGTGACTGATCCGAACACTGAAGCTTTCTTT. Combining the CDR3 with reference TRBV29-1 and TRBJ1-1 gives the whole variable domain SAVISQKPSRDICQRGTSLTIQCQVDSQVTMMFWYRQQPGQSLTLIATANQGSEATYESGFVIDKFPISRPNLTFSTLTVSNMSPEDSSIYLCSAVTDPNTEAFFGQGTRLTVV.